The clone carrying this T cell receptor (beta chain) was seen ten or more times. MiXCR was run by TCRdb on the RACE reads, yielding one entry per CDR3 protein. The sample carries some 41,000 distinct CDR3 sequences, just under 4% recorded once. Time point specified: patch test 1, 2 weeks after DPC sensitization. The sample's treatment: therapeutic diphenylcyclopropenone sensitization with weekly scalp DPC. Total RNA came from unfractionated whole blood. Ahead of each patch test application, blood was drawn. This record belongs to a study of human T cells and chemical hapten exposure. Sequencing used whole blood, obtained in connection with sensitization to the hapten diphenylcyclopropenone (DPC). The TCR was taken from a man in his forties or fifties with alopecia areata. Some clones in this sample may be carry-over from other donors' samples.

CDR3: CASSQEGVSYEQYF. CDR3 coding DNA: TGTGCCAGCAGCCAAGAGGGAGTCTCCTACGAGCAGTACTTC. The rearrangement joins TRBV3-1 to TRBJ2-7, with D possibly TRBD2 on 5 matching bases. This CDR3 spans 14 amino acids. The germline V gene encodes CDR1 LGHDT and CDR2 YNNKEL (reference sequence). Trimming removed 0 bases at V and 0 bases at J, with 6 bases between.